This T cell receptor beta chain is drawn from a study of immune cell composition in non-small cell lung cancer. Normal lung was taken at the farthest possible site, at least 3 cm from tumour. Repertoires were generated with immunoSEQ multiplex PCR, while TCRdb's copy carries only in-frame clones and drops some. The repertoire has roughly 15,000 clones, 77% of them found once; the top ten carry 7.5% to 10%. CDR1 and CDR2 from the germline V gene are SQVTM and ANQGSEA. Trimming left V 6 bases short and J 6 bases short, with 14 bases between. The CDR3 length is 12 residues. The data also belong to a second study, concerning CD4 T cells in lung cancer.

The V call is TRBV29-1, the J call TRBJ1-2, with TRBD1 as a possible D gene (5 bases). The specimen sequenced was non-adjacent lung tissue. The clonotype comes from a human donor with non-small cell lung cancer. The CDR3 DNA follows: TGCAGCGTCGACCGGGGAGGGGATGGCTACACCTTC. Protein product: CSVDRGGDGYTF.